The rows below give T cell receptor beta chains drawn from one sample of a study of blood T cell repertoires in COVID-19. Clones were sequenced by immunoSEQ multiplex PCR, and TCRdb holds only the in-frame ones, with some missing. The sample has some 390,000 clones; around 84% are singletons. The source material was peripheral blood. Every receptor here comes from a human donor in a cohort sampled during active COVID-19. Both conserved end residues are part of each CDR3. The D gene is left open where the match is weak.

J gene | V gene | D gene | CDR3 length | CDR3 protein
TRBJ1-5 | TRBV6-1 | TRBD1 | 18 | CASSVVFLGQGTNQPQHF
TRBJ2-5 | TRBV12-3/TRBV12-4 | NA | 13 | CASRRTLGETQYF
TRBJ2-2 | TRBV5-1 | NA | 14 | CASTKGGNTGELFF
TRBJ1-2 | TRBV7-2 | NA | 14 | CASSGVGRVYGYTF
TRBJ2-7 | TRBV3-1/TRBV3-2 | NA | 13 | CASSQAAGYEQYF
TRBJ2-1 | TRBV10-2 | TRBD2 | 13 | CASGLAVGLEQFF
TRBJ2-3 | TRBV7-3 | TRBD1 | 14 | CASSPGQGLDTQYF
TRBJ2-5 | TRBV28 | NA | 12 | CASRYSGQPKYF
TRBJ2-5 | TRBV30 | NA | 11 | CAWSTKETQYF
TRBJ1-3 | TRBV7-9 | NA | 14 | CASSLHDRPDTIYF
TRBJ1-1 | TRBV9 | TRBD1 | 16 | CASSGPLATGRTEAFF
TRBJ1-2 | TRBV21-1 | NA | 16 | CASSKGPGQGPYGYTF
TRBJ2-1 | TRBV5-8 | NA | 14 | CASSSDRRYNEQFF
TRBJ2-3 | TRBV30 | TRBD2 | 16 | CAWSEKTSGDTDTQYF
TRBJ2-5 | TRBV24-1 | NA | 13 | CATSDLKGETQYF
TRBJ1-2 | TRBV3-1/TRBV3-2 | TRBD1 | 14 | CASSQGRQGMGYTF
TRBJ1-1 | TRBV5-5 | NA | 14 | CASRYTGQNTEAFF
TRBJ2-7 | TRBV7-2 | TRBD2 | 15 | CASSSGLPFGNEQYF
TRBJ2-7 | TRBV2 | TRBD1 | 13 | CASSERGDRVKYF
TRBJ2-1 | TRBV11-2 | NA | 14 | CASGSLSSYNEQFF
TRBJ1-3 | TRBV30 | NA | 16 | CACAPWKGQAGNTIYF
TRBJ2-3 | TRBV5-6 | NA | 13 | CASSLSVADTQYF
TRBJ1-2 | TRBV19 | NA | 16 | CASSTHREGPNYGYTF
TRBJ2-7 | TRBV3-1/TRBV3-2 | TRBD2 | 16 | CASSQPTSGSSYEQYF
TRBJ1-1 | TRBV4-1 | NA | 15 | CASSQGYSGAAEAFF
TRBJ2-1 | TRBV7-8 | TRBD1 | 18 | CASSSGGQGVSLVNEQFF
TRBJ2-2 | TRBV15 | NA | 16 | CATSRGSDSNTGELFF
TRBJ2-7 | TRBV3-1/TRBV3-2 | NA | 13 | CASSQDLLDEQYF
TRBJ2-5 | TRBV3-1/TRBV3-2 | NA | 16 | CASSQDVVLAQETQYF
TRBJ2-5 | TRBV3-1/TRBV3-2 | NA | 13 | CASSHSEGETQYF
TRBJ2-3 | TRBV19 | NA | 15 | CASSPGGTSTDTQYF
TRBJ1-1 | TRBV2 | NA | 16 | CASSARGKQGAPEAFF
TRBJ2-7 | TRBV28 | TRBD1 | 14 | CASTAGTVPYEQYF
TRBJ2-5 | TRBV5-4 | TRBD2 | 15 | CASSTAGTSGESQYF
TRBJ2-6 | TRBV30 | NA | 13 | CASDGTGANVLTF
TRBJ2-5 | TRBV27 | TRBD2 | 18 | CASSRKGTSGRAQETQYF
TRBJ2-1 | TRBV11-2 | TRBD2 | 15 | CASSRGGLAGDEQFF
TRBJ2-7 | TRBV5-1 | TRBD1 | 15 | CASSSAGTGVGEQYF
TRBJ1-5 | TRBV28 | TRBD1 | 16 | CASRPDRVLSNQPQHF